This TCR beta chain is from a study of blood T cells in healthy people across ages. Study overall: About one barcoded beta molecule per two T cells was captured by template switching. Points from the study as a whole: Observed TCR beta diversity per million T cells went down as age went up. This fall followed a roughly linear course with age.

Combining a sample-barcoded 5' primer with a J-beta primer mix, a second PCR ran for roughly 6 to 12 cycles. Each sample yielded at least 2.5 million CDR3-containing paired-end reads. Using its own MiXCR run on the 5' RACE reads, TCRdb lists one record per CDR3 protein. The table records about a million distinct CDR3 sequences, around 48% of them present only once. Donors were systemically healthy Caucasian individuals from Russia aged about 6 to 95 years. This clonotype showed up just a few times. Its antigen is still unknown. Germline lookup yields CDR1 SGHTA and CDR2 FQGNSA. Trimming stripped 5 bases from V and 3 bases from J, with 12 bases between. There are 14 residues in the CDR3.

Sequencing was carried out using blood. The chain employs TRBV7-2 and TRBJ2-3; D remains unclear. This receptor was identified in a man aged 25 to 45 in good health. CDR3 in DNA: TGTGCCAGCAGCCTGCAGGCGTTGACAGATACGCAGTATTTT. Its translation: CASSLQALTDTQYF.